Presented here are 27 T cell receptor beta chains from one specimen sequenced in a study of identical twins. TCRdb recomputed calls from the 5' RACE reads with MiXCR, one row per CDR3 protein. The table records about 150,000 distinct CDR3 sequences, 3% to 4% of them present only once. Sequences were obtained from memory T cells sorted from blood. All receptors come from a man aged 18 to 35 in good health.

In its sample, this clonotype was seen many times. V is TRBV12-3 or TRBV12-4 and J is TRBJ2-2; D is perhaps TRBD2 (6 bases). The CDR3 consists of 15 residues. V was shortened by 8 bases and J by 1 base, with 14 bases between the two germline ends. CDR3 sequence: CASRLLARNTGELFF. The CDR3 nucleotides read TGTGCCAGCCGTCTTCTAGCGAGGAACACCGGGGAGCTGTTTTTT.

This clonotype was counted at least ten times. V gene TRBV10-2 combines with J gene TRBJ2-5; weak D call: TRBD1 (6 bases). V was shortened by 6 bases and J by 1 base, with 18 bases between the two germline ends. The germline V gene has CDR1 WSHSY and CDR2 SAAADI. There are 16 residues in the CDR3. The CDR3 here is CASRRGTRSTQETQYF. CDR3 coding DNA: TGCGCCAGCAGAAGAGGGACACGGAGTACCCAAGAGACCCAGTACTTC.

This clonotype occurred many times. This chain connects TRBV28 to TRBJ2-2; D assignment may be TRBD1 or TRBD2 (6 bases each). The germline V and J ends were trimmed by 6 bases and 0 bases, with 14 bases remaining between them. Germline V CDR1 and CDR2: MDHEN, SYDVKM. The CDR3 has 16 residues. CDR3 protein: CASRPTGTANTGELFF. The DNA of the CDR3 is TGTGCCAGCAGACCAACAGGGACTGCGAACACCGGGGAGCTGTTTTTT.

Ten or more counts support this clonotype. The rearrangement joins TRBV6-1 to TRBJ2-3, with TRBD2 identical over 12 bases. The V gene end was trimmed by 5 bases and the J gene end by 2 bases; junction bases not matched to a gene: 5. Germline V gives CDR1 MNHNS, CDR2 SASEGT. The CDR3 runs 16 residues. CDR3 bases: TGTGCCAGCAGTCCCGGACTAGCGGGGTACACAGATACGCAGTATTTT. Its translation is CASSPGLAGYTDTQYF.

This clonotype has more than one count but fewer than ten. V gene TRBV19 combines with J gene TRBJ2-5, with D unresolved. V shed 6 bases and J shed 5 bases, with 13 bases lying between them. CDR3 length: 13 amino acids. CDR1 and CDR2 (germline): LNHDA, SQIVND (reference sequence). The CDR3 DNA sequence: TGTGCCAGTAGAGAGACCGGGCGGGAGACCCAGTACTTC. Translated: CASRETGRETQYF.

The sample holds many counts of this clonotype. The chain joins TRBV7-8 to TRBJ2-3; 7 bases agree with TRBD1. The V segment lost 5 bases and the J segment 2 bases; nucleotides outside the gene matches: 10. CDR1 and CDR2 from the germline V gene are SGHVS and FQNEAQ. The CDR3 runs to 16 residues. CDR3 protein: CASSAYRGSDTDTQYF. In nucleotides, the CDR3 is TGTGCCAGCAGCGCCTACAGGGGCTCTGACACAGATACGCAGTATTTT.

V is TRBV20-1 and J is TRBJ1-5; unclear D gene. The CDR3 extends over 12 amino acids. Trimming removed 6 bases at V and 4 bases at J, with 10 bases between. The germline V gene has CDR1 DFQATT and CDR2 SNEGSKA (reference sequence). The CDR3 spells CSAPGRNQPQHF. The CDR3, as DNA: TGCAGTGCACCCGGACGAAATCAGCCCCAGCATTTT.

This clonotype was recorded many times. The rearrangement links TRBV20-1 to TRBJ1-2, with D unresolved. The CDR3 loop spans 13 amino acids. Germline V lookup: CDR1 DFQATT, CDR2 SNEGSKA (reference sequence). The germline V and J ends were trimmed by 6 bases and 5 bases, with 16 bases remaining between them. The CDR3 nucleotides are TGCAGTGCGGATGCCGGGAACTCTTATGGCTACACCTTC. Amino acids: CSADAGNSYGYTF.

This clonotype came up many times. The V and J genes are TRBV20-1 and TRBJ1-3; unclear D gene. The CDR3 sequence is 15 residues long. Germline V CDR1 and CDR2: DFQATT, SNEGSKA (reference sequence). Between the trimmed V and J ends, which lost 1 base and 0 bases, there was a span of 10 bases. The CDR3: CSARVRARSGNTIYF. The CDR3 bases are TGCAGTGCTAGAGTTCGGGCGCGCTCTGGAAACACCATATATTTT.

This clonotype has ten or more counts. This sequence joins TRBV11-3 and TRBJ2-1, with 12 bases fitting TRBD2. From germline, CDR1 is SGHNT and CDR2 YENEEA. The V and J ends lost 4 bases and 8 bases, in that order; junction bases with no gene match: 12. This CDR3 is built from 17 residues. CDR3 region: CASSSPQTSGSRHEQFF. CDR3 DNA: TGTGCCAGCAGCTCACCTCAGACTAGCGGGAGTCGCCATGAGCAGTTCTTC.

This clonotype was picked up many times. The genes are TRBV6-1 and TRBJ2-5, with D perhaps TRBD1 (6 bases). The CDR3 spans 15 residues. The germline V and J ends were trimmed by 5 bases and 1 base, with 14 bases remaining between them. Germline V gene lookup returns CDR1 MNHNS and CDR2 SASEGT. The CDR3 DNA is TGTGCCAGCAGTCTCGGCAGGGGTTTCCAAGAGACCCAGTACTTC. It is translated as CASSLGRGFQETQYF.

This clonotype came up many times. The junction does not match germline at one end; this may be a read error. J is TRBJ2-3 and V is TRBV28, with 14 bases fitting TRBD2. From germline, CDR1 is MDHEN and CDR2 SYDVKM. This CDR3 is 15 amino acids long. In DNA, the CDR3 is TGTGTCAGCGGACTAGCGGGAGGTGGTACAGATACGCAGTATTTT. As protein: CVSGLAGGGTDTQYF.

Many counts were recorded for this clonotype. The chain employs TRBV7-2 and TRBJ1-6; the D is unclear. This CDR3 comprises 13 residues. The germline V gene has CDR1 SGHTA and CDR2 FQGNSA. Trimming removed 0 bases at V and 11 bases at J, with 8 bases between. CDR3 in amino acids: CASSLASLTPLHF. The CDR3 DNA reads TGTGCCAGCAGCTTAGCGTCCCTAACACCCCTCCACTTT.

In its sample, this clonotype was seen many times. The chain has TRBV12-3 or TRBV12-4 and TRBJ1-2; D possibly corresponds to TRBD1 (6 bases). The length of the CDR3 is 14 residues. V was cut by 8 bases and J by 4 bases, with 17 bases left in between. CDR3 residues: CASAGGGASYGYTF. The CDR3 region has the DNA TGTGCCAGCGCTGGAGGGGGGGCGTCCTATGGCTACACCTTC.

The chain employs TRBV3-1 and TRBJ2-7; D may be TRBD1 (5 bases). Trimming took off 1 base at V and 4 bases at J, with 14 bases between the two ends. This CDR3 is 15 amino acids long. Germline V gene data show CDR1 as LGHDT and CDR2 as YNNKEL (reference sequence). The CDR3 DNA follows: TGTGCCAGCAGCCAAGGATGGGGCATGGGGTACGAGCAGTACTTC. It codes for CASSQGWGMGYEQYF.

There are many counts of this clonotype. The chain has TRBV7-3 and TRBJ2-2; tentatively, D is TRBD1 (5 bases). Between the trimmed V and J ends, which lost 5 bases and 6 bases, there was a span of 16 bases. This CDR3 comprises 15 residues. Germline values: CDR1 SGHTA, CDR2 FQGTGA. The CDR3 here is CASSPLRQGAGELFF. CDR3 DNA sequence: TGTGCCAGCAGCCCCCTACGTCAGGGCGCCGGGGAGCTGTTTTTT. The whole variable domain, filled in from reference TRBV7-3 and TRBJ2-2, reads GAGVSQTPSNKVTEKGKYVELRCDPISGHTALYWYRQSLGQGPEFLIYFQGTGAADDSGLPNDRFFAVRPEGSVSTLKIQRTERGDSAVYLCASSPLRQGAGELFFGEGSRLTVL.

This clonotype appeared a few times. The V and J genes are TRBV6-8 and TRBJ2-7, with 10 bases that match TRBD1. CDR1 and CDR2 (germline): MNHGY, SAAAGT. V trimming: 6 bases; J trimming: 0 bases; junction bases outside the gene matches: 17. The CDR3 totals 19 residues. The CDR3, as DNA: TGTGCCAGCAGCCCTATAGGGACAGGGGCCAACTCAAGCTCCTACGAGCAGTACGTC. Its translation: CASSPIGTGANSSSYEQYV.

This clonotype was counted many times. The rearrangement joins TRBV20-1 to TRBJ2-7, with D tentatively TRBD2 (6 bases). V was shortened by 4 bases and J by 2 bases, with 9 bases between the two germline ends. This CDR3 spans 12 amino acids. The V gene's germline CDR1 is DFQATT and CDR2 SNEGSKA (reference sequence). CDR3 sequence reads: CSAKRLAYEQYF. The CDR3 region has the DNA TGCAGTGCTAAACGACTAGCCTACGAGCAGTACTTC.

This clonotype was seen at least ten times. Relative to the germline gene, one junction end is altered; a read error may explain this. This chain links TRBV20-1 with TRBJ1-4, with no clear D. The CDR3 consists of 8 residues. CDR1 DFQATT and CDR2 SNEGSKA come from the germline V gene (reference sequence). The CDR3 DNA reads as TGCAGTGCTCCTGTTGAGGTTTTT. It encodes CSAPVEVF.

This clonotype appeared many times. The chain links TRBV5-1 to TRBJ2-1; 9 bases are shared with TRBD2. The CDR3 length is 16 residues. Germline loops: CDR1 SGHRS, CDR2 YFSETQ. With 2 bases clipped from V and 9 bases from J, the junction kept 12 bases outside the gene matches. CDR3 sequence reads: CASSLGLAGLMVEQFF. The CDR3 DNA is TGCGCCAGCAGCTTAGGTCTAGCGGGATTAATGGTTGAGCAGTTCTTC.

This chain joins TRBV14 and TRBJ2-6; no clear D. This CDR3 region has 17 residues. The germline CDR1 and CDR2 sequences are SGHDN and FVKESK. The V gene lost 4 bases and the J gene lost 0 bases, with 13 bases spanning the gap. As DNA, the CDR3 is TGTGCCAGCAGCCGCCCCGGTTTAGGCTCTGGGGCCAACGTCCTGACTTTC. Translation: CASSRPGLGSGANVLTF.

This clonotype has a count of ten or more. The CDR3 loop is CASSRGREGSYEQYF. As DNA, the CDR3 is TGCGCCAGCAGCCGCGGGCGGGAGGGCTCCTACGAGCAGTACTTC. The chain joins TRBV4-3 to TRBJ2-7, with TRBD2 matching 9 bases. V was pared by 4 bases and J by 0 bases, with 4 bases of the junction left unmatched. The germline gives CDR1 LGHNA, CDR2 YSLEER. The CDR3 has 15 residues.

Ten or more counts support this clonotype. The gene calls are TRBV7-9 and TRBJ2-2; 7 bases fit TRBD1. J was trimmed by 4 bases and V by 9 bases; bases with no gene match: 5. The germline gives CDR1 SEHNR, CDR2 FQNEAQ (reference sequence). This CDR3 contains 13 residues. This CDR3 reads CASIQGRTGELFF. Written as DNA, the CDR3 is TGTGCCAGTATACAGGGGCGCACCGGGGAGCTGTTTTTT. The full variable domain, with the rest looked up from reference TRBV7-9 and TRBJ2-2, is DTGVSQNPRHKITKRGQNVTFRCDPISEHNRLYWYRQTLGQGPEFLTYFQNEAQLEKSRLLSDRFSAERPKGSFSTLEIQRTEQGDSAMYLCASIQGRTGELFFGEGSRLTVL.

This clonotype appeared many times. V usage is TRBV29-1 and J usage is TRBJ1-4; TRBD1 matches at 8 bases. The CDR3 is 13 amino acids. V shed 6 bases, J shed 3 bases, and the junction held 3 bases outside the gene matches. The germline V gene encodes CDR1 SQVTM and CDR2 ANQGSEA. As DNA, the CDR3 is TGCAGCGTCTCGGACAGGGCTAATGAAAAACTGTTTTTT. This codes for CSVSDRANEKLFF.

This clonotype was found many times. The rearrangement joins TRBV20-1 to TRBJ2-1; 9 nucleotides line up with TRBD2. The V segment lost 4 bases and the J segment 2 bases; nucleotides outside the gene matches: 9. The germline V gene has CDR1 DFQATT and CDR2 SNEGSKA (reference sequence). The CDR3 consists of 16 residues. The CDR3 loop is CSATDLTSGTYNEQFF. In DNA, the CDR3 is TGCAGTGCTACAGACCTGACTAGCGGTACCTACAATGAGCAGTTCTTC.

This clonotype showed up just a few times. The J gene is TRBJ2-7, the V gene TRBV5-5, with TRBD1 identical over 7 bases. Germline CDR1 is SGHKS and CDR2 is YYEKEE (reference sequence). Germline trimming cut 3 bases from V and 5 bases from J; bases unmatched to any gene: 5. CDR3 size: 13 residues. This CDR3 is CASSWNDRDEQYF. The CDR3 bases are TGTGCCAGCAGCTGGAATGACAGGGACGAGCAGTACTTC.

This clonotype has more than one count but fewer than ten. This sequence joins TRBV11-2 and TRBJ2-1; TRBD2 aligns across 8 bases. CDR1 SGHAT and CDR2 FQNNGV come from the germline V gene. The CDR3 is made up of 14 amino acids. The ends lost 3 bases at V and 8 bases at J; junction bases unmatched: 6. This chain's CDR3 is CASSFTLAEYEQFF. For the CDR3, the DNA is TGTGCCAGCAGCTTTACACTAGCGGAGTATGAGCAGTTCTTC.